The 16 T cell receptor beta chains given below trace back to one sample, sequenced in a study of early T cells in non-severe SARS-CoV-2 infection. MiXCR, run by TCRdb on the 5' RACE reads, gives a single entry per CDR3 protein. The table shows about 60,000 distinct CDR3 sequences, with 8.5% to 10% occurring only once. Material: whole blood. These receptors all stem from an adult who was a healthcare worker with PCR-confirmed SARS-CoV-2 infection or an uninfected control (not recorded which).

The V call is TRBV12-3 or TRBV12-4, the J call TRBJ1-1; tentative D call: TRBD1 (6 bases). The CDR3 has 14 residues. Trimming removed 5 bases from V and 4 bases from J, with 14 bases in between. The CDR3 region has the DNA TGTGCCAGCAGTATCACAGGGTATCGCACTGAAGCTTTCTTT. Protein product: CASSITGYRTEAFF.

The J gene is TRBJ2-1, the V gene TRBV5-6; D possibly corresponds to TRBD1 (6 bases). Trimming removed 4 bases at V and 4 bases at J, with 9 bases between. This CDR3 comprises 13 residues. Germline V lookup: CDR1 SGHDT, CDR2 YYEEEE. The CDR3 is CASSTGQYNEQFF. The CDR3 DNA is TGTGCCAGCAGCACCGGACAGTACAATGAGCAGTTCTTC. Variable domain in full (rest from reference TRBV5-6 and TRBJ2-1): DAGVTQSPTHLIKTRGQQVTLRCSPKSGHDTVSWYQQALGQGPQFIFQYYEEEERQRGNFPDRFSGHQFPNYSSELNVNALLLGDSALYLCASSTGQYNEQFFGPGTRLTVL.

This clonotype was recorded many times. The chain carries TRBV6-5 and TRBJ1-2; D is ambiguous. The CDR3 extends over 13 amino acids. Trimming stripped 5 bases from V and 8 bases from J, with 15 bases between. Germline loops: CDR1 MNHEY, CDR2 SVGAGI. The CDR3 here is CASSGPGRLGYTF. The CDR3, as DNA: TGTGCCAGCAGTGGACCGGGTCGGCTAGGCTACACCTTC.

This clonotype was seen at least ten times. The CDR3 DNA reads as TGTGCCAGCAGTTACGGCTCGGGACTAGCGGGAGAATACGAGCAGTACTTC. Amino acids: CASSYGSGLAGEYEQYF. The genes are TRBV6-2 or TRBV6-3 and TRBJ2-7; 14 positions agree with TRBD2. The CDR3 spans 17 residues. Germline V CDR1 and CDR2: MNHEY, SVGEGT. V lost 2 bases and J lost 4; bases outside the gene matches: 7.

Only a few counts were recorded for this clonotype. The rearrangement joins TRBV5-4 to TRBJ2-1; 9 bases fit TRBD2. Germline CDR1 is SGHNT and CDR2 is YYREEE (reference sequence). Trimming took 4 bases from V and 2 from J; bases not matched to a gene: 4. The CDR3 is 15 residues long. Here the CDR3 DNA reads TGTGCCAGCAGCATAGCGGGAGCTGCCTACAATGAGCAGTTCTTC. Residues: CASSIAGAAYNEQFF.

The sample holds many counts of this clonotype. In DNA, the CDR3 is TGTGCCAGCAGGGCCAAGGCTCACACCGGGGAGCTGTTTTTT. Protein product: CASRAKAHTGELFF. The chain has TRBV2 and TRBJ2-2; D uncertain. This CDR3 is 14 amino acids long. V lost 6 bases and J lost 3, with 11 bases in between. CDR1 and CDR2 (germline): SNHLY, FYNNEI. Complete variable domain (other parts from reference TRBV2 and TRBJ2-2): EPEVTQTPSHQVTQMGQEVILRCVPISNHLYFYWYRQILGQKVEFLVSFYNNEISEKSEIFDDQFSVERPDGSNFTLKIRSTKLEDSAMYFCASRAKAHTGELFFGEGSRLTVL.

This clonotype was recorded many times. V and J are TRBV29-1 and TRBJ2-7, with 9 positions matching TRBD2. Per germline, CDR1 SQVTM and CDR2 ANQGSEA. V lost 5 bases and J lost 3; bases outside the gene matches: 5. The CDR3 is made up of 13 amino acids. The CDR3 DNA reads as TGCAGCGTTCTTGGCGGGAGGGACTACGAGCAGTACTTC. Its protein is CSVLGGRDYEQYF.

This clonotype was detected only a few times. The chain uses TRBV9 and TRBJ2-5; D uncertain. The ends were cut back, 4 bases at V and 5 bases at J, with 18 bases in the middle. The germline CDR1 and CDR2 sequences are SGDLS and YYNGEE. CDR3 length: 15 residues. CDR3 nucleotides: TGTGCCAGCAGCACCTGGACCGGGCCGGAGGAGACCCAGTACTTC. It encodes CASSTWTGPEETQYF.

This clonotype has only a few counts. The chain is built from TRBV7-3 and TRBJ2-5; D is possibly TRBD2 (5 bases). The CDR3 totals 15 residues. The V gene's germline CDR1 is SGHTA and CDR2 FQGTGA. V was cut by 2 bases and J by 4 bases, with 14 bases left in between. CDR3 in DNA: TGTGCCAGCAGCTTATCTAGCATCCGGGGAGAGACCCAGTACTTC. It encodes CASSLSSIRGETQYF.

This clonotype was seen a handful of times. V usage is TRBV4-3 and J usage is TRBJ2-3, with 7 bases lining up with TRBD2. The CDR3 contains 14 residues. V shed 8 bases, J shed 1 base, and the junction held 6 bases outside the gene matches. Germline-derived CDR1 and CDR2 are LGHNA and YSLEER. The CDR3: CASSRERGTDTQYF. The CDR3 nucleotides read TGCGCCAGCTCGCGGGAGCGGGGCACAGATACGCAGTATTTT.

This clonotype appeared many times. The rearrangement links TRBV5-1 to TRBJ2-1, with D perhaps matching TRBD2 (6 bases). The germline gives CDR1 SGHRS, CDR2 YFSETQ. The ends were cut back, 0 bases at V and 7 bases at J, with 8 bases in the middle. This CDR3 is 13 amino acids long. The CDR3 region has the DNA TGCGCCAGCAGCTTGGGACTAGTAAATGAGCAGTTCTTC. Its protein product is CASSLGLVNEQFF.

This clonotype showed up just a few times. The rearrangement joins TRBV28 to TRBJ2-7; TRBD1 aligns across 7 bases. Looked up from germline, CDR1 is MDHEN and CDR2 is SYDVKM. The CDR3 runs to 13 residues. Trimming cost V 5 bases and J 2 bases; bases outside gene matches: 3. The CDR3 DNA is TGTGCCAGCAGTCCCAGGGGGACCTACGAGCAGTACTTC. Its translation: CASSPRGTYEQYF.

The chain joins TRBV3-1 to TRBJ1-1, with D perhaps TRBD1 (6 bases). Germline V gene lookup returns CDR1 LGHDT and CDR2 YNNKEL (reference sequence). Trimming stripped 1 base from V and 2 bases from J, with 14 bases between. The CDR3 length is 16 residues. This chain's CDR3 is CASSQGPDRTNTEAFF. The CDR3 DNA is TGTGCCAGCAGCCAAGGCCCCGACAGGACCAACACTGAAGCTTTCTTT.

There are many counts of this clonotype. This chain links TRBV6-2 or TRBV6-3 with TRBJ2-7; 12 bases line up with TRBD2. V dropped 5 bases and J dropped 7; count of bases not matched to a gene: 9. CDR3 length: 15 residues. Germline values: CDR1 MNHEY, CDR2 SVGEGT. CDR3 sequence (DNA): TGTGCCAGCAGTCGAAGACTAGCGGGAGACCGGGAGCAGTACTTC. Amino acids: CASSRRLAGDREQYF.

This clonotype has at least ten counts. The rearrangement uses TRBV18 and TRBJ1-1; D remains ambiguous. The germline V gene encodes CDR1 KGHSH and CDR2 LQKENI. This CDR3 has 14 residues. V was clipped by 4 bases and J by 2 bases, with 11 bases between them. The CDR3, as DNA: TGTGCCAGCTCACTCTCGGGCCCTAACACTGAAGCTTTCTTT. Translation gives CASSLSGPNTEAFF.

The rearrangement joins TRBV28 to TRBJ1-5, with TRBD1 as a possible D gene (5 bases). V was pared by 4 bases and J by 3 bases, with 7 bases between. The CDR3 runs 13 residues. The V gene's germline CDR1 is MDHEN and CDR2 SYDVKM. The CDR3: CASSWGTNQPQHF. The CDR3 DNA reads as TGTGCCAGCAGTTGGGGGACCAATCAGCCCCAGCATTTT.